This T cell receptor beta chain was recovered during a study of blood T cell repertoires in COVID-19. Assay: immunoSEQ multiplex PCR; the TCRdb copy retains only in-frame clones and omits some. The sample lists 150,000 to 200,000 clones, approximately 92% seen once, with 4.6% in the top ten. V shed 3 bases and J shed 1 base, with 6 bases lying between them. CDR1 and CDR2 from the germline V gene are SGHTA and FQGTGA. This CDR3 comprises 13 residues. About this clone: The identical CDR3 is also encoded by other nucleotide sequences in the sample.

Sequencing input: peripheral blood. The source of this sequence is a woman aged 45-65 years with acute or convalescent COVID-19. This rearrangement joins TRBV7-3 to TRBJ1-1, with D possibly being TRBD1 (6 bases). The chain's CDR3 is CASSLGANTEAFF. The DNA of the CDR3 is TGTGCCAGCAGCTTGGGGGCGAACACTGAAGCTTTCTTT.